These 14 T cell receptor beta chains were sequenced from one sample in a study of PD-L1 blockade in urothelial cancer. Clones were sequenced by immunoSEQ multiplex PCR, and TCRdb holds only the in-frame ones, with some missing. The sample includes tens of thousands of clones, roughly 80% of them seen just once. The sequenced sample was PBMCs, obtained around atezolizumab (anti-PD-L1) treatment. The receptors derive from a man in his fifties with urothelial cancer.

The V and J genes are TRBV2 and TRBJ2-7, with 7 bases aligning to TRBD1. Germline assignment: CDR1 SNHLY and CDR2 FYNNEI. This CDR3 has 14 residues. V was clipped by 8 bases and J by 7 bases; unmatched bases: 14. This CDR3 reads CASQTGLIDLEQYF. The CDR3 DNA sequence: TGTGCCAGCCAGACAGGGCTTATCGACTTGGAGCAGTACTTC.

The chain links TRBV11-1 to TRBJ2-3; D unclear. The V end was cut by 4 bases, the J end by 8 bases, with 10 bases between. The CDR3 runs 12 residues. Germline loops: CDR1 SGHAT, CDR2 FQDESV (reference sequence). The CDR3 DNA is TGTGCCAGCAGCTCCACGCGTCCTACGCAGTATTTT. Its translation is CASSSTRPTQYF.

This clone appeared once. V gene TRBV23-1 combines with J gene TRBJ2-7; 7 bases fit TRBD2. TRBV23-1 belongs to the ORF category, with a function that is uncertain. The J segment lost 3 bases and the V segment lost 2 bases, leaving 10 bases of the junction unmatched. There are 16 residues in the CDR3. In DNA form, the CDR3 reads TGCGCCAGCAGTCAAGTGACACTAGCGCTAGGCTACGAGCAGTACTTC. Translation: CASSQVTLALGYEQYF.

By proportion, this clone is medium-sized. The CDR3 reads CASSRGREGTGELFF. The CDR3 DNA follows: TGTGCCAGCAGTAGAGGGCGGGAAGGAACCGGGGAGCTGTTTTTT. The rearrangement uses TRBV6-5 and TRBJ2-2; a weak D match, TRBD2 (6 bases). Trimming took 5 bases from V and 5 from J, leaving 15 bases between them. CDR1 is MNHEY and CDR2 is SVGAGI in the germline V gene. This CDR3 contains 15 residues.

This sequence joins TRBV27 and TRBJ1-5; tentative D call: TRBD1 (5 bases). With 5 bases removed from V and 0 bases from J, the gap between germline ends came to 14 bases. The germline V gene encodes CDR1 MNHEY and CDR2 SMNVEV (reference sequence). The CDR3 has 16 residues. CDR3 loop: CASSQTGGYSNQPQHF. CDR3 bases: TGTGCCAGCAGTCAGACCGGGGGATATAGCAATCAGCCCCAGCATTTT.

The chain links TRBV2 to TRBJ1-5, with 10 bases lining up with TRBD1. V gave up 8 bases and J gave up 0 bases; unmatched junction bases: 7. CDR3 size: 16 residues. Germline CDR1 reads SNHLY; CDR2 reads FYNNEI. Written as DNA, the CDR3 is TGTGCCAGCGGGGACAGGGGAACTTATAGCAATCAGCCCCAGCATTTT. It encodes CASGDRGTYSNQPQHF. The full variable domain, with the rest looked up from reference TRBV2 and TRBJ1-5, is EPEVTQTPSHQVTQMGQEVILRCVPISNHLYFYWYRQILGQKVEFLVSFYNNEISEKSEIFDDQFSVERPDGSNFTLKIRSTKLEDSAMYFCASGDRGTYSNQPQHFGDGTRLSIL.

The gene calls are TRBV2 and TRBJ2-2; D remains ambiguous. The germline gives CDR1 SNHLY, CDR2 FYNNEI. CDR3 length: 12 residues. Trimming removed 7 bases from V and 7 bases from J, with 10 bases in between. DNA for the CDR3: TGTGCCAGCACCCAGGATGTCGGGGAGCTGTTTTTT. Its protein is CASTQDVGELFF. Supplemented by reference TRBV2 and TRBJ2-2, the full variable domain reads EPEVTQTPSHQVTQMGQEVILRCVPISNHLYFYWYRQILGQKVEFLVSFYNNEISEKSEIFDDQFSVERPDGSNFTLKIRSTKLEDSAMYFCASTQDVGELFFGEGSRLTVL.

V gene TRBV5-3 combines with J gene TRBJ2-1, with 11 nucleotides matching TRBD1. TRBV5-3 is assigned to the ORF class and has an uncertain function. The CDR3 covers 15 residues. With 4 bases clipped from V and 7 bases from J, the junction kept 7 bases outside the gene matches. This CDR3 reads CARSAAGQGVNEQFF. Here the CDR3 DNA reads TGTGCCAGAAGCGCGGCGGGACAGGGGGTAAATGAGCAGTTCTTC.

The V call is TRBV2, the J call TRBJ2-1; D is possibly TRBD2 (7 bases). The length of the CDR3 is 16 residues. Trimming stripped 5 bases from V and 0 bases from J, with 14 bases between. Germline V gene lookup returns CDR1 SNHLY and CDR2 FYNNEI. CDR3 nucleotide sequence: TGTGCCAGCAGTCACCTAGCGGACAGCTCCTACAATGAGCAGTTCTTC. This translates into CASSHLADSSYNEQFF.

Concerning this clone: One junction end disagrees with the germline gene, perhaps due to a read error. This chain links TRBV6-1 with TRBJ2-7; possible D gene TRBD2, 6 bases. This CDR3 region has 14 residues. In germline, CDR1 is MNHNS, CDR2 SASEGT. The CDR3 loop is CASRGDFQSSEQYF. CDR3 nucleotide sequence: TGTGCCAGCAGAGGGGACTTCCAGTCCTCCGAGCAGTACTTC.

The rearrangement uses TRBV7-6 and TRBJ1-3; D is ambiguous. Germline lookup yields CDR1 SGHVS and CDR2 FNYEAQ. CDR3 length equals 14 residues. V lost 1 base to trimming and J lost 0 bases, with 4 bases between them. In DNA form, the CDR3 reads TGTGCCAGCAGCTTAGATAACTCTGGAAACACCATATATTTT. Its protein is CASSLDNSGNTIYF.

The chain is built from TRBV7-3 and TRBJ2-2, with D perhaps matching TRBD2 (5 bases). CDR1 is SGHTA and CDR2 is FQGTGA in the germline V gene. The CDR3 contains 13 residues. The germline V and J ends were trimmed by 6 bases and 6 bases, with 11 bases remaining between them. CDR3 protein: CASRHDYSGELFF. CDR3 coding DNA: TGTGCCAGCAGACACGACTATTCCGGGGAGCTGTTTTTT.

The chain recombines TRBV7-2 with TRBJ2-5; 11 bases fit TRBD2. CDR1 is SGHTA and CDR2 is FQGNSA in the germline V gene. The CDR3 runs to 19 residues. V was clipped by 1 base and J by 7 bases; unmatched bases: 17. CDR3 protein: CASSLVRGPTSGDSGTQYF. DNA of the CDR3: TGTGCCAGCAGCTTAGTTAGGGGACCGACTAGCGGGGATTCGGGGACCCAGTACTTC. Based on the CDR3 plus reference TRBV7-2 and TRBJ2-5, the full variable domain is GAGVSQSPSNKVTEKGKDVELRCDPISGHTALYWYRQSLGQGLEFLIYFQGNSAPDKSGLPSDRFSAERTGGSVSTLTIQRTQQEDSAVYLCASSLVRGPTSGDSGTQYFGPGTRLLVL.

The chain employs TRBV4-2 and TRBJ2-3, with 11 bases identical to TRBD2. Per germline, CDR1 LGHNA and CDR2 YNFKEQ. The CDR3 runs 18 residues. V gave up 4 bases and J gave up 4 bases; unmatched junction bases: 13. The DNA for the CDR3 is TGTGCCAGCAGCCCCTTAGCGGGAGGGCCCTACTCCTCAGATACGCAGTATTTT. Protein sequence: CASSPLAGGPYSSDTQYF.